The rows below give T cell receptor beta chains drawn from one sample of a study of regulatory T cells in long-lasting Graves disease. MiXCR, run by TCRdb on the multiplex PCR reads, gives a single entry per CDR3 protein. The sample yields 300,000 to 400,000 distinct CDR3 sequences, around 15% seen once. The sequences come from peripheral blood mononuclear cells (PBMCs), collected at new diagnosis, from a patient treated with antithyroid drugs. These receptor sequences come from a female donor with Graves disease. The CDR3 runs from the conserved cysteine through the conserved F or W. Fields, in order: D gene, clone size, V gene, J gene, CDR3 DNA, CDR3 protein. The D gene is left open where the match is weak. Clone size is shown for a subset of rows, as once, few, many or a class of expanded clone.

>.|.|TRBV19|TRBJ1-1
TGTGCCAGTAGTACGGTTGGCCTCCCTAGGGAGAACACTGAAGCTTTCTTT
CASSTVGLPRENTEAFF
>TRBD1|many|TRBV2|TRBJ2-2
TGTGCCAGCAAGGGACAGGGTTTTGATGGCGGGGAGCTGTTTTTT
CASKGQGFDGGELFF
>.|many|TRBV20-1|TRBJ1-1
TGCAGTGCTAGAGACAGGACAGACTCCTACACTGAAGCTTTCTTT
CSARDRTDSYTEAFF
>.|.|TRBV15|TRBJ2-1
TGTGCCACCAGCAGTGAAGACTACAATGAGCAGTTCTTC
CATSSEDYNEQFF
>TRBD2|.|TRBV6-1|TRBJ2-7
TGTGCCAGCAGTCCTATCGGACTAGGTACCTACGAGCAGTACTTC
CASSPIGLGTYEQYF
>.|.|TRBV18|TRBJ1-1
TGTGCCAGCTCACCTGTTGACAGGACGAACACTGAAGCTTTCTTT
CASSPVDRTNTEAFF
>TRBD1|.|TRBV10-3|TRBJ2-2
TGTGCCATCAGTCCATACAGGGGTTCCGGGGAGCTGTTTTTT
CAISPYRGSGELFF
>.|few|TRBV15|TRBJ2-5
TGTGCCACCAGCAGAGTAGGCGGGCAAGAGACCCAGTACTTC
CATSRVGGQETQYF
>.|many|TRBV12-3/TRBV12-4|TRBJ1-1
TGTGCCAGCAGTTTAGCTCTGAACAGCATAAACACTGAAGCTTTCTTT
CASSLALNSINTEAFF
>.|.|TRBV6-2/TRBV6-3|TRBJ2-1
TGTGCCGCTGCGGGCAACAATGAGCAGTTCTTC
CAAAGNNEQFF
>TRBD2|many|TRBV24-1|TRBJ2-1
TGTGCCACCAGTGATTACCCAGCGGGATACAATGAGCAGTTCTTC
CATSDYPAGYNEQFF
>.|many|TRBV5-6|TRBJ1-3
TGTGCCAGCAGCTTGGGTCAGTTCTCTGGAAACACCATATATTTT
CASSLGQFSGNTIYF
>TRBD1|.|TRBV27|TRBJ1-6
TGTGCCAGCAGTTGGACAGGGGGCTATGGTTCACCCCTCCACTTT
CASSWTGGYGSPLHF
>TRBD2|many|TRBV27|TRBJ2-5
TGTGCCAGCAGTTTATTGGCGGGGGATGAGACCCAGTACTTC
CASSLLAGDETQYF
>.|many|TRBV10-3|TRBJ2-5
TGTGCCATCAGTGAAGGTCAGGGTAAGGAGACCCAGTACTTC
CAISEGQGKETQYF
>.|many|TRBV27|TRBJ2-7
TGTGCCAGCAGCTTGTTTAGTTCCTACGAGCAGTACTTC
CASSLFSSYEQYF
>TRBD1|many|TRBV20-1|TRBJ1-1
TGCAGTGCTACGAACGACAGGGCCGGCACTGAAGCTTTCTTT
CSATNDRAGTEAFF